Described below is a single T cell receptor (beta chain) sequence and its context. These data originate in a study of T cell responses to AZD1222 COVID-19 vaccine. Trimming shortened V by 7 bases and J by 4 bases, and 15 bases separated the two germline ends. The germline V gene has CDR1 ENHRY and CDR2 SYGVKD. The CDR3 has 14 amino acids. Sequenced by immunoSEQ multiplex PCR; TCRdb stores in-frame clones only, minus some. The table shows tens of thousands of clones, with 80% to 95% occurring only once. The chain employs TRBV10-3 and TRBJ2-3, with D unclear. The sample was peripheral blood, taken 28 days after the second AZD1222 dose. The receptor was derived from an adult who received the AZD1222 COVID-19 vaccine. The CDR3 DNA reads as TGTGCCATCACGGACGGTTATGCGGCAGATACGCAGTATTTT. This codes for CAITDGYAADTQYF.